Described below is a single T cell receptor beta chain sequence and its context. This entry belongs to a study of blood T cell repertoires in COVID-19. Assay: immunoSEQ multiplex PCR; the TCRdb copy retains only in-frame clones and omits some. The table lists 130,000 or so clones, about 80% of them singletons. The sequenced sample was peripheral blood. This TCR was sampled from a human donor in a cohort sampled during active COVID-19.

CDR3 coding DNA: TGCGCCAGCAGCCTCGGGACTAGCGGGAGGCTAGAGACCCAGTACTTC. This codes for CASSLGTSGRLETQYF. The genes are TRBV5-1 and TRBJ2-5, with 15 nucleotides matching TRBD2. Trimming at V came to 4 bases and at J to 4 bases, leaving 5 bases not matched to a gene. Germline CDR1 is SGHRS and CDR2 is YFSETQ. The CDR3 loop spans 16 amino acids. The full variable domain, rest sourced from reference TRBV5-1 and TRBJ2-5, is KAGVTQTPRYLIKTRGQQVTLSCSPISGHRSVSWYQQTPGQGLQFLFEYFSETQRNKGNFPGRFSGRQFSNSRSEMNVSTLELGDSALYLCASSLGTSGRLETQYFGPGTRLLVL.